These 5 T cell receptor beta chains originate from one sample sequenced in a study of cytomegalovirus exposure and HLA in healthy donors. 60 Vbeta and 13 Jbeta primers were used in PCR. Some clones are missing from TCRdb's copy, which holds only in-frame ones; the method was immunoSEQ multiplex PCR. The sample holds approximately 54,000 clones, 82% seen once. Sequencing was performed on PBMCs. The source is a woman under 30 in good health and CMV-seronegative.

The V call is TRBV7-9, the J call TRBJ2-7; D not certain. Per the germline V gene, CDR1 is SEHNR and CDR2 is FQNEAQ (reference sequence). The CDR3 loop spans 14 amino acids. V lost 3 bases to trimming and J lost 0 bases, with 9 bases between them. CDR3 nucleotides: TGTGCCAGCAGCTTTCTTCCAGACTCCTACGAGCAGTACTTC. Its protein product is CASSFLPDSYEQYF.

The rearrangement joins TRBV30 to TRBJ1-1, with TRBD1 matching over 9 bases. Unmatched junction bases numbered 5, after V lost 1 base and J lost 5 bases. Germline-derived CDR1 and CDR2 are GTSNPN and SVGIG (reference sequence). The CDR3 contains 14 residues. As DNA, the CDR3 is TGTGCCTGGAGTGAACAGGGGGCAGGAACTGAAGCTTTCTTT. This translates into CAWSEQGAGTEAFF.

This chain links TRBV14 with TRBJ2-7; D is possibly TRBD2 (7 bases). V lost 3 bases and J 0 bases, leaving 15 bases between the germline ends. This CDR3 contains 16 residues. The germline gives CDR1 SGHDN, CDR2 FVKESK. CDR3 protein: CASSQERGGSSYEQYF. CDR3 coding DNA: TGTGCCAGCAGCCAGGAGAGGGGGGGCAGCTCCTACGAGCAGTACTTC.

The CDR3 DNA follows: TGTGCCAGCAATGGACAGGGGGCGGATAATTCACCCCTCCACTTT. Translating it yields CASNGQGADNSPLHF. The chain joins TRBV2 to TRBJ1-6, with 11 bases matching TRBD1. V was pared by 7 bases and J by 5 bases, with 4 bases of the junction left unmatched. The germline CDR1 and CDR2 sequences are SNHLY and FYNNEI. CDR3 size: 15 residues. The full variable domain, with the rest looked up from reference TRBV2 and TRBJ1-6, is EPEVTQTPSHQVTQMGQEVILRCVPISNHLYFYWYRQILGQKVEFLVSFYNNEISEKSEIFDDQFSVERPDGSNFTLKIRSTKLEDSAMYFCASNGQGADNSPLHFGNGTRLTVT.

This clone was recorded only once. The V call is TRBV9, the J call TRBJ2-2, with 7 bases identical to TRBD1. Germline assignment: CDR1 SGDLS and CDR2 YYNGEE. The CDR3 sequence is 15 residues long. V shed 5 bases and J 4 bases; nucleotides not matched to a gene: 8. The CDR3 sequence: CASRAKGGLTGELFF. DNA for the CDR3: TGTGCCAGCAGGGCTAAAGGGGGCCTCACCGGGGAGCTGTTTTTT. Combining the CDR3 with reference TRBV9 and TRBJ2-2 gives the whole variable domain DSGVTQTPKHLITATGQRVTLRCSPRSGDLSVYWYQQSLDQGLQFLIQYYNGEERAKGNILERFSAQQFPDLHSELNLSSLELGDSALYFCASRAKGGLTGELFFGEGSRLTVL.